This T cell receptor beta chain was recorded in a study of blood T cell repertoires in COVID-19. Authors' processing steps: Amplification from reference gene primers served as the basis for estimated nucleated cell counts. Assay: immunoSEQ multiplex PCR; the TCRdb copy retains only in-frame clones and omits some. The V and J calls and clone size are taken from that table; D and trimming were inferred from the DNA. Seen here are 300,000 to 400,000 clones, 85% observed once, and the top ten hold under 2%. Input material: PBMCs or T cells enriched from blood (not recorded which). This TCR derives from a woman aged 25 to 45 who had been exposed to COVID-19.

For the CDR3, the DNA is TGTGCCAGCATCCCCGGGACAGCAAAAAACATTCAGTACTTC. Amino acids: CASIPGTAKNIQYF. V and J are TRBV6-5 and TRBJ2-4; 7 bases map to TRBD1. The germline CDR1 and CDR2 sequences are MNHEY and SVGAGI. The CDR3 runs 14 residues. With 7 bases clipped from V and 4 bases from J, the junction kept 7 bases outside the gene matches.